These 18 T cell receptor beta chains share one sample of origin, sequenced in a study of shared clonotypes between healthy human individuals. The protocol was immunoSEQ multiplex PCR, while the TCRdb copy is restricted to in-frame clones and leaves out a portion. The sample contains more than 400,000 clones, 81% of which appear only once. The specimen sequenced was PBMCs. The receptor set was obtained from a woman aged 40 to 50 in good health. Some clones in this sample may be carry-over from other donors' samples.

This clone showed up just once. J is TRBJ2-7 and V is TRBV30, with 7 positions matching TRBD2. V lost 0 bases, J lost 4 bases, and 3 bases stayed unmatched. The CDR3 is made up of 13 amino acids. The germline V gene has CDR1 GTSNPN and CDR2 SVGIG (reference sequence). The CDR3 DNA reads as TGTGCCTGGAGTGTCAAGGGAGGGTACGAGCAGTACTTC. It encodes CAWSVKGGYEQYF.

J is TRBJ1-1 and V is TRBV7-2; D not resolved. Germline V gene data show CDR1 as SGHTA and CDR2 as FQGNSA. V lost 3 bases and J lost 5, with 7 bases in between. CDR3 length: 12 residues. The CDR3 coding sequence is TGTGCCAGCAGCTTCCGGGAGACTGAAGCTTTCTTT. Encoded protein: CASSFRETEAFF.

The chain carries TRBV19 and TRBJ2-7, with TRBD1 matching over 10 bases. Looked up from germline, CDR1 is LNHDA and CDR2 is SQIVND (reference sequence). This CDR3 has 15 amino acids. V shed 6 bases and J 3 bases; nucleotides not matched to a gene: 8. CDR3 sequence: CASSRDRTGGYEQYF. CDR3 DNA sequence: TGTGCCAGTAGCAGGGATCGGACAGGGGGCTACGAGCAGTACTTC.

This clone was seen once. V gene TRBV5-6 combines with J gene TRBJ1-1; D unresolved. Germline assignment: CDR1 SGHDT and CDR2 YYEEEE. The CDR3 totals 15 residues. V was cut by 1 base and J by 1 base, with 11 bases left in between. The CDR3 loop is CASSLSPAPNTEAFF. The CDR3 nucleotides are TGTGCCAGCAGCTTGAGTCCGGCGCCGAACACTGAAGCTTTCTTT.

V usage is TRBV28 and J usage is TRBJ2-7; TRBD1 aligns across 8 bases. CDR3 length equals 13 residues. Germline V gene lookup returns CDR1 MDHEN and CDR2 SYDVKM. After removal of 10 bases from V and 6 bases from J, the junction contained 11 bases not matched to a gene. The CDR3 DNA reads as TGTGCCACTGGAAGGACAGGGAACATCGAGCAGTACTTC. Translated: CATGRTGNIEQYF.

V is TRBV19 and J is TRBJ1-5; no clear D. Germline CDR1 is LNHDA and CDR2 is SQIVND (reference sequence). V shed 1 base and J shed 7 bases, with 11 bases lying between them. CDR3 size: 14 residues. The CDR3: CASSIVGGEQPQHF. CDR3 in DNA: TGTGCCAGTAGTATAGTTGGTGGAGAGCAGCCCCAGCATTTT.

The CDR3 region is CASSPQAGLSYNEQFF. CDR3 nucleotide sequence: TGTGCCAGCTCACCACAGGCGGGATTATCCTACAATGAGCAGTTCTTC. The chain joins TRBV18 to TRBJ2-1; possibly TRBD2 for D (6 bases). V gave up 1 base and J gave up 1 base, with 11 bases separating them. Germline V gene sequence: CDR1 KGHSH, CDR2 LQKENI. The CDR3 extends over 16 amino acids.

This rearrangement joins TRBV19 to TRBJ1-5; a possible D gene is TRBD1 (5 bases). Germline V lookup: CDR1 LNHDA, CDR2 SQIVND (reference sequence). Trimming took off 4 bases at V and 4 bases at J, with 8 bases between the two ends. The length of the CDR3 is 13 residues. The CDR3 sequence is CASSNRINQPQHF. The CDR3, as DNA: TGTGCCAGTAGTAACAGGATTAATCAGCCCCAGCATTTT.

On this clone: A far bigger clonotype differs at one base, so this is likely a read error. Other DNA sequences in the same sample also yield this CDR3. The chain is built from TRBV18 and TRBJ1-5; TRBD1 agrees at 8 bases. Germline V gene data show CDR1 as KGHSH and CDR2 as LQKENI. CDR3 length: 14 amino acids. The CDR3: CASSPPDREGPQHF. Written as DNA, the CDR3 is TGTGCAAGCTCACCACCGGACAGGGAGGGGCCCCAGCATTTT. The entire variable domain, with the rest obtained from reference TRBV18 and TRBJ1-5, is as follows: NAGVMQNPRHLVRRRGQEARLRCSPMKGHSHVYWYRQLPEEGLKFMVYLQKENIIDESGMPKERFSAEFPKEGPSILRIQQVVRGDSAAYFCASSPPDREGPQHFGDGTRLSIL.

The J gene is TRBJ2-5, the V gene TRBV7-2; 8 bases line up with TRBD2. Trimming at V came to 0 bases and at J to 4 bases, leaving 4 bases not matched to a gene. The CDR3 sequence is 15 residues long. Germline loops: CDR1 SGHTA, CDR2 FQGNSA. The CDR3 loop is CASSLAVRGGETQYF. CDR3 coding DNA: TGTGCCAGCAGCTTAGCCGTCCGGGGGGGAGAGACCCAGTACTTC. The full variable domain, with the rest looked up from reference TRBV7-2 and TRBJ2-5, is GAGVSQSPSNKVTEKGKDVELRCDPISGHTALYWYRQSLGQGLEFLIYFQGNSAPDKSGLPSDRFSAERTGGSVSTLTIQRTQQEDSAVYLCASSLAVRGGETQYFGPGTRLLVL.

This clone showed up just a few times. The chain carries TRBV18 and TRBJ2-5; TRBD1 might be the D (6 bases). The germline CDR1 and CDR2 sequences are KGHSH and LQKENI. The CDR3 is 15 residues long. Trimming left V 2 bases short and J 0 bases short, with 10 bases between. The CDR3 loop is CASSPGGFNQETQYF. The CDR3 DNA follows: TGTGCCAGCTCACCAGGGGGCTTTAACCAAGAGACCCAGTACTTC.

The chain joins TRBV11-2 to TRBJ1-5; D gene uncertain. CDR3 size: 13 residues. Germline-derived CDR1 and CDR2 are SGHAT and FQNNGV. V was pared by 4 bases and J by 4 bases, with 8 bases between. CDR3 coding DNA: TGTGCCAGCAGCTGGGATCCAAATCAGCCCCAGCATTTT. This sequence encodes CASSWDPNQPQHF.

In this sample, this clone turned up a few times. This rearrangement joins TRBV5-4 to TRBJ2-6; D is uncertain. This CDR3 spans 15 amino acids. The germline V and J ends were trimmed by 4 bases and 0 bases, with 8 bases remaining between them. Per germline, CDR1 SGHNT and CDR2 YYREEE (reference sequence). CDR3 residues: CASSRPGSGANVLTF. DNA for the CDR3: TGTGCCAGCAGCCGGCCGGGCTCTGGGGCCAACGTCCTGACTTTC.

A note on this clone: The same CDR3 is also encoded by other DNA sequences in this sample. The V call is TRBV19, the J call TRBJ1-1; a weak D match, TRBD1 (6 bases). CDR3 length equals 13 residues. V was clipped by 5 bases and J by 1 base, with 8 bases between them. Germline V lookup: CDR1 LNHDA, CDR2 SQIVND (reference sequence). CDR3: CASSYRENTEAFF. The CDR3, as DNA: TGTGCCAGTAGTTACAGGGAGAACACTGAAGCTTTCTTT.

The V call is TRBV5-1, the J call TRBJ2-1; tentative D call: TRBD2 (5 bases). The CDR3 is made up of 16 amino acids. The V gene lost 0 bases and the J gene lost 0 bases, with 10 bases spanning the gap. From germline, CDR1 is SGHRS and CDR2 YFSETQ. The CDR3 loop is CASSLGGSSSYNEQFF. The DNA for the CDR3 is TGCGCCAGCAGCTTGGGCGGGTCGAGCTCCTACAATGAGCAGTTCTTC. Based on the CDR3 plus reference TRBV5-1 and TRBJ2-1, the full variable domain is KAGVTQTPRYLIKTRGQQVTLSCSPISGHRSVSWYQQTPGQGLQFLFEYFSETQRNKGNFPGRFSGRQFSNSRSEMNVSTLELGDSALYLCASSLGGSSSYNEQFFGPGTRLTVL.

The V gene is TRBV15, the J gene TRBJ1-1, with TRBD1 matching 7 bases. Germline trimming cut 3 bases from V and 4 bases from J; bases unmatched to any gene: 11. Germline V gene sequence: CDR1 LNHNV, CDR2 YYDKDF (reference sequence). This CDR3 has 16 amino acids. DNA of the CDR3: TGTGCCACCAGCAGCGACCGACAGGGTGCGGTCACTGAAGCTTTCTTT. Its translation: CATSSDRQGAVTEAFF.

The CDR3 sequence is CASSRRGTGVTDTQYF. DNA of the CDR3: TGTGCCAGCAGCCGTCGGGGGACAGGGGTCACAGATACGCAGTATTTT. The chain joins TRBV21-1 to TRBJ2-3; the table's D call, TRBD1, was not checked against the DNA. TRBV21-1 is flagged as a pseudogene. The CDR3 extends over 16 amino acids.

A remark on this clone: A read error likely explains this, since a far larger clone differs by one base. Distinct nucleotide sequences in the sample also encode this CDR3. The J gene is TRBJ2-7, the V gene TRBV5-6; D remains unclear. The CDR3 loop spans 13 amino acids. V was shortened by 1 base and J by 7 bases, with 12 bases between the two germline ends. The germline V gene encodes CDR1 SGHDT and CDR2 YYEEEE. The CDR3 region has the DNA TGTGCCAGCAGCTTGCAGTTCGTCCATGAGCAGTACTTC. Translating it yields CASSLQFVHEQYF.